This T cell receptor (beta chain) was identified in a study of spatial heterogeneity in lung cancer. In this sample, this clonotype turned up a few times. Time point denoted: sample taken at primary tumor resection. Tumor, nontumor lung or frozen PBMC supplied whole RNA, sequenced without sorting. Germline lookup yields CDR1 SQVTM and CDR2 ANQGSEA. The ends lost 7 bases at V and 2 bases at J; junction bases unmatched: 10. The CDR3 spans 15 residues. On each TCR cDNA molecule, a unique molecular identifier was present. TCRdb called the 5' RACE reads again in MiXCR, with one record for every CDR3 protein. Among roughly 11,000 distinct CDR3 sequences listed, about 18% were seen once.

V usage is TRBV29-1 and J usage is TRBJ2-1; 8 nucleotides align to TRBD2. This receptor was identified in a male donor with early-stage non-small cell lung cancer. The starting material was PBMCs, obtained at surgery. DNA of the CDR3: TGCAGCGCCGGCGGGCGGGAGGCCCCCTACAATGAGCAGTTCTTC. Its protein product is CSAGGREAPYNEQFF.